What follows are 13 T cell receptor beta chains derived from one specimen sequenced in a study of PD-1 blockade in classical Hodgkin lymphoma. Every patient had relapsed following autologous stem cell transplantation, and cohorts differed in brentuximab vedotin exposure. The method was immunoSEQ multiplex PCR; TCRdb's version includes in-frame clones alone and lacks a portion of them. The sample lists roughly 15,000 clones, approximately 69% occurring once. The sequencing used peripheral blood mononuclear cells (PBMCs), collected before the second cycle of nivolumab. These TCRs come from a human donor with classical Hodgkin lymphoma.

The V and J genes are TRBV19 and TRBJ2-2; 7 bases are shared with TRBD1. This CDR3 spans 14 amino acids. V lost 3 bases and J lost 10; bases outside the gene matches: 8. Germline lookup yields CDR1 LNHDA and CDR2 SQIVND (reference sequence). The CDR3 nucleotides are TGTGCCAGTAGTATCGGCCAGGGGGTCGAGGAGCTGTTTTTT. Translated: CASSIGQGVEELFF.

The gene calls are TRBV29-1 and TRBJ2-1; the D is unclear. The V gene lost 8 bases and the J gene lost 4 bases, with 15 bases spanning the gap. Germline loops: CDR1 SQVTM, CDR2 ANQGSEA. The CDR3 extends over 13 amino acids. The CDR3 DNA sequence: TGCAGCTTCCATAGGGCGAATTACAATGAGCAGTTCTTC. It codes for CSFHRANYNEQFF.

The rearrangement links TRBV5-4 to TRBJ1-5; D uncertain. The V and J ends lost 4 bases and 0 bases respectively, with 8 bases between them. Germline assignment: CDR1 SGHNT and CDR2 YYREEE (reference sequence). The CDR3 loop spans 14 amino acids. The CDR3 spells CASSRQGSNQPQHF. The CDR3 coding sequence is TGTGCCAGCAGCCGTCAAGGTAGCAATCAGCCCCAGCATTTT.

There are a few counts of this clone. This chain joins TRBV28 and TRBJ2-7, with 10 bases matching TRBD2. V lost 1 base to trimming and J lost 3 bases; unmatched junction nucleotides: 3. The CDR3 totals 15 residues. From germline, CDR1 is MDHEN and CDR2 SYDVKM. CDR3 loop: CASSLLPSGSYEQYF. CDR3 coding DNA: TGTGCCAGCAGTTTATTGCCTAGCGGGAGCTACGAGCAGTACTTC.

A single count supports this clone. The chain recombines TRBV5-1 with TRBJ2-7; weak D call: TRBD1 (6 bases). The CDR3 has 13 amino acids. V dropped 4 bases and J dropped 7 bases, with 15 bases sitting between them. Looked up from germline, CDR1 is SGHRS and CDR2 is YFSETQ. The CDR3 loop reads CASSEGHREEQYF. The CDR3 bases are TGCGCCAGCAGCGAGGGACACCGAGAGGAGCAGTACTTC. Combining the CDR3 with reference TRBV5-1 and TRBJ2-7 gives the whole variable domain KAGVTQTPRYLIKTRGQQVTLSCSPISGHRSVSWYQQTPGQGLQFLFEYFSETQRNKGNFPGRFSGRQFSNSRSEMNVSTLELGDSALYLCASSEGHREEQYFGPGTRLTVT.

The chain carries TRBV19 and TRBJ2-1; 7 bases are a match to TRBD1. J gave up 0 bases and V 4 bases, and 6 bases lay outside the gene matches. Germline V gene data show CDR1 as LNHDA and CDR2 as SQIVND (reference sequence). This CDR3 spans 16 amino acids. For the CDR3, the DNA is TGTGCCAGTAGTAGCCCCCCAGGGGGCTCCTACAATGAGCAGTTCTTC. This encodes CASSSPPGGSYNEQFF.

This chain connects TRBV28 to TRBJ2-3; D uncertain. V lost 5 bases and J 0 bases, leaving 9 bases between the germline ends. The CDR3 runs 14 residues. Germline CDR1 and CDR2: MDHEN and SYDVKM. The CDR3 DNA reads TGTGCCAGCAGTACCCCGACTAGCACAGATACGCAGTATTTT. Translated, it gives CASSTPTSTDTQYF. The full variable domain, rest sourced from reference TRBV28 and TRBJ2-3, is DVKVTQSSRYLVKRTGEKVFLECVQDMDHENMFWYRQDPGLGLRLIYFSYDVKMKEKGDIPEGYSVSREKKERFSLILESASTNQTSMYLCASSTPTSTDTQYFGPGTRLTVL.

J is TRBJ2-4 and V is TRBV28; D call uncertain. Germline values: CDR1 MDHEN, CDR2 SYDVKM. With 3 bases removed from V and 0 bases from J, the gap between germline ends came to 9 bases. The CDR3 runs 15 residues. The CDR3 is CASSFEVRAKNIQYF. The CDR3 DNA reads TGTGCCAGCAGTTTTGAGGTACGAGCCAAAAACATTCAGTACTTC. The complete variable domain, with remaining parts taken from reference TRBV28 and TRBJ2-4, reads DVKVTQSSRYLVKRTGEKVFLECVQDMDHENMFWYRQDPGLGLRLIYFSYDVKMKEKGDIPEGYSVSREKKERFSLILESASTNQTSMYLCASSFEVRAKNIQYFGAGTRLSVL.

The chain joins TRBV11-2 to TRBJ2-5; no reliable D call. Germline CDR1 SGHAT, CDR2 FQNNGV. This CDR3 spans 13 amino acids. The V and J ends lost 4 bases and 5 bases respectively, with 11 bases between them. The CDR3 DNA reads TGTGCCAGCAGCTCAGTGGGCTCGGAGACCCAGTACTTC. Translating it yields CASSSVGSETQYF.

This clone was counted a single time. The genes are TRBV7-9 and TRBJ1-1, with 9 positions matching TRBD1. CDR1 and CDR2 from the germline V gene are SEHNR and FQNEAQ (reference sequence). This CDR3 is built from 18 residues. The V gene end was trimmed by 2 bases and the J gene end by 3 bases; junction bases not matched to a gene: 13. DNA for the CDR3: TGTGCCAGCAGCTTACCTCCGGGACAGGGAATAGGGGACACTGAAGCTTTCTTT. Translation: CASSLPPGQGIGDTEAFF.

This clone was counted a single time. The chain recombines TRBV5-1 with TRBJ1-5; no reliable D call. The germline V and J ends were trimmed by 0 bases and 1 base, with 2 bases remaining between them. Per germline, CDR1 SGHRS and CDR2 YFSETQ. This CDR3 has 13 amino acids. The CDR3 is CASSLGSNQPQHF. For the CDR3, the DNA is TGCGCCAGCAGCTTGGGCAGCAATCAGCCCCAGCATTTT.

This clone occurred once. The rearrangement joins TRBV7-8 to TRBJ2-7; 7 nucleotides align to TRBD2. The V gene end was trimmed by 3 bases and the J gene end by 2 bases; junction bases not matched to a gene: 7. Germline V gives CDR1 SGHVS, CDR2 FQNEAQ. The CDR3 is 15 amino acids. Written as DNA, the CDR3 is TGTGCCAGCAGCTTGGAAGCGGGGCCCGCCTACGAGCAGTACTTC. Translating gives CASSLEAGPAYEQYF.

This chain joins TRBV29-1 and TRBJ1-5; the D gene is possibly TRBD1 (6 bases). CDR1 is SQVTM, CDR2 ANQGSEA, per germline. This CDR3 comprises 13 residues. Trimming cost V 4 bases and J 6 bases, with 13 bases left between them. CDR3 in amino acids: CSVVEGGSQPQHF. In nucleotides, the CDR3 is TGCAGCGTTGTTGAGGGGGGTTCTCAGCCCCAGCATTTT.